The 9 T cell receptor beta chains below were found in one sample sequenced in a study of blood T cells in healthy people across ages. With a J-beta primer mix and a sample-barcoded 5' primer, a second PCR ran 7 to 11 cycles. Via MiXCR, TCRdb re-called the 5' RACE reads, giving one row per CDR3 protein. The repertoire includes around 700,000 distinct CDR3 sequences, roughly 25% of them detected once, and under 10% sits in the top ten. Separately, the same data were catalogued under a study of T cells of mothers and their children.

Sequencing input: blood. These receptors all stem from a boy between 10 and 17 years old in good health.

The V call is TRBV20-1, the J call TRBJ2-7, with TRBD2 identical over 12 bases. The V gene end was trimmed by 0 bases and the J gene end by 5 bases; junction bases not matched to a gene: 8. The CDR3 runs to 16 residues. Germline V CDR1 and CDR2: DFQATT, SNEGSKA (reference sequence). The CDR3 DNA follows: TGCAGTGCTAGAGACTCTTCACTAGCGGGAGGCCACGAGCAGTACTTC. Amino acids: CSARDSSLAGGHEQYF.

This clonotype was seen only a few times. V gene TRBV6-5 combines with J gene TRBJ1-2, with a weak D call TRBD1 (5 bases). V gave up 4 bases and J gave up 3 bases, with 15 bases separating them. The CDR3 has 15 amino acids. Germline V gene sequence: CDR1 MNHEY, CDR2 SVGAGI. The CDR3 DNA reads TGTGCCAGCAGTTTATCAAGGGGTCTTGACTATGGCTACACCTTC. It translates to CASSLSRGLDYGYTF.

The rearrangement joins TRBV6-6 to TRBJ2-5; 10 bases are shared with TRBD2. The DNA end favors TRBJ2-1, so the J call may be wrong. This CDR3 has 14 amino acids. CDR1 and CDR2 (germline): MNHNY, SVGAGI (reference sequence). The CDR3 bases are TGTGCCAGCAGTTGGCCTAGCGGGAGCGATGAGCAGTTCTTC. The encoded protein is CASSWPSGSDEQFF.

This chain uses TRBV12-3 or TRBV12-4 with TRBJ2-3; D may be TRBD1 (5 bases). The CDR3 extends over 14 amino acids. The V and J ends lost 2 bases and 3 bases respectively, with 9 bases between them. CDR3 nucleotide sequence: TGTGCCAGCAGTTTACAAGGGGCGACAGATACGCAGTATTTT. It translates to CASSLQGATDTQYF.

This clonotype was detected only a few times. V gene TRBV4-1 combines with J gene TRBJ2-7; a possible D gene is TRBD2 (7 bases). Germline V gene sequence: CDR1 MGHRA, CDR2 YSYEKL. V was clipped by 4 bases and J by 4 bases, with 17 bases between them. The CDR3 contains 15 residues. The CDR3 region has the DNA TGCGCCAGCAGCCCCCAACGGGGGGCCGGGTACGAGCAGTACTTC. Its protein product is CASSPQRGAGYEQYF.

The rearrangement links TRBV5-1 to TRBJ2-3, with D tentatively TRBD2 (6 bases). V was trimmed by 4 bases and J by 2 bases, leaving 14 bases between them. The CDR3 contains 15 residues. The germline gives CDR1 SGHRS, CDR2 YFSETQ. CDR3 in amino acids: CASSPGDFLTDTQYF. In nucleotides, the CDR3 is TGCGCCAGCAGCCCGGGGGACTTTCTCACAGATACGCAGTATTTT.

This clonotype turned up a few times. The chain joins TRBV10-3 to TRBJ2-1; D remains ambiguous. The DNA matches TRBJ2-7 better at its end, which makes the J call doubtful. Germline V gene lookup returns CDR1 ENHRY and CDR2 SYGVKD. The CDR3 totals 11 residues. CDR3 bases: TGTGCCATCAGTGTGGGTTACGAGCAGTACTTC. It specifies CAISVGYEQYF.

The V call is TRBV10-2, the J call TRBJ2-5; weak D call: TRBD2 (6 bases). This CDR3 spans 15 amino acids. Germline V gene lookup returns CDR1 WSHSY and CDR2 SAAADI. The ends were cut back, 3 bases at V and 5 bases at J, with 16 bases in the middle. The CDR3 loop is CASSEIGRSGETQYF. As DNA, the CDR3 is TGCGCCAGCAGTGAAATCGGGAGATCCGGCGAGACCCAGTACTTC.

This clonotype was detected only a few times. The chain combines TRBV6-5 with TRBJ1-1; 7 nucleotides align to TRBD1. With V trimmed by 5 bases and J by 8 bases, 5 bases remained unmatched. This CDR3 comprises 12 residues. Germline lookup yields CDR1 MNHEY and CDR2 SVGAGI. The DNA for the CDR3 is TGTGCCAGCAGTGACAGGGACAGCGAAGCTTTCTTT. Protein product: CASSDRDSEAFF.